The 22 T cell receptor beta chains in this list originate from one sample, sequenced in a study of blood T cell repertoires in COVID-19. Assay: immunoSEQ multiplex PCR; the TCRdb copy retains only in-frame clones and omits some. The sample holds 120,000 to 150,000 clones, about nine tenths seen once. The sequenced sample was peripheral blood. The receptors stem from a man aged 45 to 65 with active or convalescent COVID-19.

The chain combines TRBV6-5 with TRBJ2-2; tentatively, D is TRBD2 (6 bases). Germline CDR1 is MNHEY and CDR2 is SVGAGI. Trimming removed 6 bases at V and 4 bases at J, with 15 bases between. The CDR3 is 15 residues long. CDR3 protein: CASSTRDFPTGELFF. The CDR3 coding sequence is TGTGCCAGCAGCACAAGGGACTTCCCCACCGGGGAGCTGTTTTTT.

V and J are TRBV5-4 and TRBJ2-7, with TRBD2 matching 11 bases. In germline, CDR1 is SGHNT, CDR2 YYREEE (reference sequence). Losses at the gene ends were 0 bases for V and 4 bases for J; bases not matched to a gene: 3. This CDR3 has 15 amino acids. The CDR3 DNA is TGTGCCAGCAGCTTGGTAGGGACTAGCGGATACGAGCAGTACTTC. Its translation is CASSLVGTSGYEQYF.

The sample holds one count of this clone. The gene calls are TRBV19 and TRBJ2-3; TRBD1 agrees at 9 bases. V lost 3 bases and J lost 2; bases outside the gene matches: 9. The germline CDR1 and CDR2 sequences are LNHDA and SQIVND (reference sequence). This CDR3 has 17 residues. For the CDR3, the DNA is TGTGCCAGTAGTATGCCGGGGAGACAGGGGGTCACAGATACGCAGTATTTT. It yields the protein CASSMPGRQGVTDTQYF. The variable domain in full, with the rest retrieved from reference TRBV19 and TRBJ2-3, is DGGITQSPKYLFRKEGQNVTLSCEQNLNHDAMYWYRQDPGQGLRLIYYSQIVNDFQKGDIAEGYSVSREKKESFPLTVTSAQKNPTAFYLCASSMPGRQGVTDTQYFGPGTRLTVL.

V and J are TRBV11-1 and TRBJ1-3; tentative D call: TRBD1 (6 bases). The V gene lost 5 bases and the J gene lost 0 bases, with 14 bases spanning the gap. Germline values: CDR1 SGHAT, CDR2 FQDESV (reference sequence). The CDR3 is made up of 16 amino acids. CDR3: CASSHRTANSGNTIYF. The CDR3 nucleotides read TGTGCCAGCAGCCACAGGACAGCGAACTCTGGAAACACCATATATTTT.

V is TRBV18 and J is TRBJ2-1; D perhaps matches TRBD2 (5 bases). This CDR3 contains 14 residues. Germline-derived CDR1 and CDR2 are KGHSH and LQKENI. Trimming took 4 bases from V and 3 from J, leaving 10 bases between them. The CDR3 DNA follows: TGTGCCAGCTCACGCGGGTCGATCTACAATGAGCAGTTCTTC. It specifies CASSRGSIYNEQFF.

V gene TRBV25-1 combines with J gene TRBJ2-7; 13 bases align to TRBD2. The CDR3 consists of 18 residues. The ends lost 5 bases at V and 0 bases at J; junction bases unmatched: 10. CDR1 is MGHDK, CDR2 SYGVNS, per germline. This CDR3 is CASSTTGLAGYNSYEQYF. The CDR3 DNA follows: TGTGCCAGCAGTACTACGGGACTAGCGGGATACAACTCCTACGAGCAGTACTTC.

This chain connects TRBV5-6 to TRBJ2-7; TRBD2 matches at 11 bases. The CDR3 covers 17 residues. Germline CDR1 and CDR2: SGHDT and YYEEEE. Trimming took 4 bases from V and 1 from J; bases not matched to a gene: 10. CDR3 coding DNA: TGTGCCAGCAGCCCTCGACTAGCGGGGAGCACATCCTACGAGCAGTACTTC. Translated: CASSPRLAGSTSYEQYF.

The sample holds a few counts of this clone. The chain combines TRBV7-3 with TRBJ2-4; the D gene is possibly TRBD2 (5 bases). The V end lost 5 bases, the J end lost 1 base, and 6 bases lay between the germline ends. CDR3 length: 13 residues. The germline V gene encodes CDR1 SGHTA and CDR2 FQGTGA. CDR3 DNA: TGTGCCAGCAGCCCTAGCGCCAAAAACATTCAGTACTTC. Its protein is CASSPSAKNIQYF.

The genes are TRBV6-5 and TRBJ1-6, with a possible D match to TRBD1 (5 bases). There are 14 residues in the CDR3. V gave up 2 bases and J gave up 8 bases, with 10 bases separating them. The V gene's germline CDR1 is MNHEY and CDR2 SVGAGI. CDR3 region: CASSYDSQYSPLHF. As DNA, the CDR3 is TGTGCCAGCAGTTACGACAGCCAATATTCACCCCTCCACTTT.

The rearrangement links TRBV7-9 to TRBJ2-5, with D perhaps matching TRBD2 (6 bases). CDR1 and CDR2 from the germline V gene are SEHNR and FQNEAQ (reference sequence). V was clipped by 6 bases and J by 4 bases, with 15 bases between them. The CDR3 is made up of 14 amino acids. The CDR3 is CASSRGGGGETQYF. The CDR3, as DNA: TGTGCCAGCAGTCGGGGTGGGGGAGGAGAGACCCAGTACTTC.

The chain joins TRBV28 to TRBJ2-7, with 7 bases aligning to TRBD1. The length of the CDR3 is 13 residues. Germline CDR1 MDHEN, CDR2 SYDVKM. J gave up 2 bases and V 7 bases, and 5 bases lay outside the gene matches. The CDR3 nucleotides are TGTGCCAGCACCCGGCAGGGGGCCTACGAGCAGTACTTC. As protein: CASTRQGAYEQYF.

This chain connects TRBV12-3 or TRBV12-4 to TRBJ1-2; D perhaps matches TRBD1 (6 bases). The CDR3 covers 11 residues. V shed 4 bases and J shed 8 bases, with 8 bases lying between them. The CDR3 loop reads CASSSGDGYTF. The CDR3 nucleotides read TGTGCCAGCAGTTCAGGGGACGGCTACACCTTC.

The CDR3 region is CASLPGGLAGKNTGELFF. The CDR3 DNA follows: TGTGCCAGCCTGCCGGGAGGACTAGCGGGAAAGAACACCGGGGAGCTGTTTTTT. This chain uses TRBV19 with TRBJ2-2; 12 bases are a match to TRBD2. The ends lost 9 bases at V and 1 base at J; junction bases unmatched: 12. This CDR3 is built from 18 residues. Germline V gene sequence: CDR1 LNHDA, CDR2 SQIVND (reference sequence).

The chain employs TRBV29-1 and TRBJ2-3, with 9 positions matching TRBD1. The CDR3 has 14 amino acids. Germline-derived CDR1 and CDR2 are SQVTM and ANQGSEA. Germline trimming cut 4 bases from V and 3 bases from J; bases unmatched to any gene: 5. Here the CDR3 reads CSVGGTGSTDTQYF. CDR3 DNA sequence: TGCAGCGTTGGCGGGACAGGGTCGACAGATACGCAGTATTTT.

The V gene is TRBV7-6, the J gene TRBJ2-5, with a tentative D call TRBD1 (5 bases). V dropped 2 bases and J dropped 5 bases, with 9 bases sitting between them. The CDR3 is 13 residues long. Germline-derived CDR1 and CDR2 are SGHVS and FNYEAQ. The CDR3 loop reads CASSLYRSETQYF. In nucleotides, the CDR3 is TGTGCCAGCAGCTTATACAGGTCCGAGACCCAGTACTTC.

This chain uses TRBV4-3 with TRBJ1-5; 9 nucleotides match TRBD1. Trimming at V came to 0 bases and at J to 4 bases, leaving 4 bases not matched to a gene. Germline V lookup: CDR1 LGHNA, CDR2 YSLEER. The CDR3 loop spans 16 amino acids. Written as DNA, the CDR3 is TGCGCCAGCAGCCAAGATGGGACAGGGAAAAATCAGCCCCAGCATTTT. Its protein is CASSQDGTGKNQPQHF.

The genes are TRBV7-2 and TRBJ2-3, with D unclear. Per the germline V gene, CDR1 is SGHTA and CDR2 is FQGNSA. The CDR3 spans 15 residues. With 1 base removed from V and 1 base from J, the gap between germline ends came to 9 bases. The CDR3 nucleotides are TGTGCCAGCAGCTTAGGACTCCTTGGCACAGATACGCAGTATTTT. Protein: CASSLGLLGTDTQYF.

The rearrangement uses TRBV5-1 and TRBJ1-4; 10 bases fit TRBD1. The CDR3 is 17 amino acids. With V trimmed by 4 bases and J by 1 base, 7 bases remained unmatched. Germline V lookup: CDR1 SGHRS, CDR2 YFSETQ. The DNA of the CDR3 is TGCGCCAGCAGCCTGGGGACAGGGGATTTAACTAATGAAAAACTGTTTTTT. Residues: CASSLGTGDLTNEKLFF.

This clone occurred a few times. This sequence joins TRBV5-1 and TRBJ2-2; 9 nucleotides agree with TRBD2. CDR1 is SGHRS and CDR2 is YFSETQ in the germline V gene. Trimming removed 3 bases from V and 0 bases from J; junction bases left unmatched: 3. This CDR3 region has 16 residues. CDR3 nucleotides: TGCGCCAGCAGCTCGTTAGCGGGGGCGAACACCGGGGAGCTGTTTTTT. Residues: CASSSLAGANTGELFF.

V usage is TRBV3-1 (or the pseudogene TRBV3-2) and J usage is TRBJ1-1, with D tentatively TRBD1 (6 bases). The germline V gene has CDR1 LGHDT and CDR2 YNNKEL (reference sequence). Trimming shortened V by 7 bases and J by 3 bases, and 12 bases separated the two germline ends. The CDR3 is 13 amino acids. The DNA for the CDR3 is TGTGCCAGCAAGTACAGGGTGCACACTGAAGCTTTCTTT. Its protein is CASKYRVHTEAFF.

The chain joins TRBV24-1 to TRBJ2-3; the match to TRBD2 covers 7 bases. V gave up 2 bases and J gave up 4 bases; unmatched junction bases: 5. The CDR3 totals 15 residues. In germline, CDR1 is KGHDR, CDR2 SFDVKD. The CDR3 bases are TGTGCCACCAGTGATTCAGGGAGGGTCGCAGATACGCAGTATTTT. This translates into CATSDSGRVADTQYF.

The CDR3 here is CASSPYEGAKGYTF. In nucleotides, the CDR3 is TGTGCCAGCAGCCCGTACGAGGGGGCGAAGGGCTACACCTTC. The V call is TRBV9, the J call TRBJ1-2; TRBD1 agrees at 7 bases. The CDR3 has 14 residues. Germline loops: CDR1 SGDLS, CDR2 YYNGEE. The V gene end was trimmed by 4 bases and the J gene end by 8 bases; junction bases not matched to a gene: 11.